Below, 26 T cell receptor beta chains from the same sample are listed, as sequenced in a study of shared clonotypes between healthy human individuals (dated by TCRdb to the early 2020s). Library prep was done by the immunoSEQ multiplex PCR assay. The table comes from immuneACCESS by way of TCRdb, which keeps in-frame sequences with V and J called. Part of the clones is missing from these tables; in studies checked, under half for an unresolved V gene and the rest for unknown reasons. Counted in this sample were about 450,000 clones; roughly 80% of them appeared once. The top ten constitute about 13% of the sample. The specimen sequenced was PBMCs. The receptors originated from a woman aged 40 to 50 in good health. Some clones in this sample may be carry-over from other donors' samples.

Many counts were recorded for this clone. The chain carries TRBV25-1 and TRBJ2-2; D is perhaps TRBD2 (5 bases). The germline CDR1 and CDR2 sequences are MGHDK and SYGVNS. Deletions cut 8 bases from V and 3 bases from J, with 16 bases between. CDR3 length equals 15 residues. CDR3 residues: CASGGPEDHTGELFF. The CDR3 nucleotides read TGTGCCAGCGGAGGTCCAGAGGACCACACCGGGGAGCTGTTTTTT.

Note on this clone: Different DNA sequences within this sample yield the same CDR3. This chain uses TRBV18 with TRBJ2-5, with 7 bases identical to TRBD2. The trim removed 2 bases at V and 5 bases at J, leaving 2 bases unmatched. The CDR3 is made up of 13 amino acids. Per the germline V gene, CDR1 is KGHSH and CDR2 is LQKENI. CDR3: CASSPAGVETQYF. The CDR3 DNA follows: TGTGCCAGCTCACCAGCGGGGGTTGAGACCCAGTACTTC.

The rearrangement uses TRBV28 and TRBJ1-1; the D gene is possibly TRBD1 (5 bases). V gave up 7 bases and J gave up 5 bases, with 20 bases separating them. The CDR3 spans 15 residues. Germline-derived CDR1 and CDR2 are MDHEN and SYDVKM. For the CDR3, the DNA is TGTGCCAGCATCTCCATCAGGGTTGGAAAAACTGAAGCTTTCTTT. Protein sequence: CASISIRVGKTEAFF.

This clone came up many times. The V call is TRBV29-1, the J call TRBJ2-3; no reliable D call. The CDR3 totals 14 residues. Germline assignment: CDR1 SQVTM and CDR2 ANQGSEA. With 2 bases removed from V and 4 bases from J, the gap between germline ends came to 13 bases. DNA for the CDR3: TGCAGCGTTGAAAGCCCCCGGAACGCAGATACGCAGTATTTT. Translated: CSVESPRNADTQYF.

The chain employs TRBV2 and TRBJ1-4; no firm D call. With 8 bases removed from V and 12 bases from J, the gap between germline ends came to 19 bases. CDR1 is SNHLY and CDR2 is FYNNEI in the germline V gene. The CDR3 is made up of 13 amino acids. This CDR3 reads CASCVVRPGELFF. The CDR3 DNA reads as TGTGCCAGCTGCGTAGTCAGGCCCGGGGAACTGTTTTTT.

This clone has a handful of counts. This chain connects TRBV19 to TRBJ1-5; D may be TRBD1 (5 bases). Trimming removed 4 bases at V and 8 bases at J, with 12 bases between. The germline CDR1 and CDR2 sequences are LNHDA and SQIVND (reference sequence). The CDR3 totals 13 residues. The CDR3 reads CASSTRGAEPQHF. Here the CDR3 DNA reads TGTGCCAGTAGTACGAGGGGTGCAGAGCCCCAGCATTTT.

The V call is TRBV7-9, the J call TRBJ1-1, with a tentative D call TRBD1 (6 bases). Germline CDR1 SEHNR, CDR2 FQNEAQ (reference sequence). The CDR3 is made up of 13 amino acids. Trimming left V 2 bases short and J 4 bases short, with 8 bases between. The CDR3, as DNA: TGTGCCAGCAGCTTAACAGGGAGCACTGAAGCTTTCTTT. Amino acids: CASSLTGSTEAFF.

The J gene is TRBJ2-1, the V gene TRBV2; 13 bases align to TRBD2. With 6 bases clipped from V and 8 bases from J, the junction kept 7 bases outside the gene matches. The CDR3 length is 15 residues. Germline CDR1 is SNHLY and CDR2 is FYNNEI. Here the CDR3 reads CASSGLAGVVYEQFF. The CDR3 DNA is TGTGCCAGCAGCGGACTAGCGGGAGTAGTATATGAGCAGTTCTTC.

The rearrangement uses TRBV7-9 and TRBJ1-2, with unresolved D. In germline, CDR1 is SEHNR, CDR2 FQNEAQ (reference sequence). This CDR3 has 13 residues. The V gene lost 6 bases and the J gene lost 6 bases, with 14 bases spanning the gap. For the CDR3, the DNA is TGTGCCAGCAGTTCCGATACTATAAATGGCTACACCTTC. Translation gives CASSSDTINGYTF.

The V gene is TRBV2, the J gene TRBJ2-3; D unresolved. The CDR3 covers 12 residues. Germline values: CDR1 SNHLY, CDR2 FYNNEI. The V end lost 6 bases, the J end lost 2 bases, and 6 bases lay between the germline ends. CDR3 DNA: TGTGCCAGCAGGAGAGACACAGATACGCAGTATTTT. This gives the protein CASRRDTDTQYF. Looking up the rest from reference TRBV2 and TRBJ2-3 gives the full variable domain: EPEVTQTPSHQVTQMGQEVILRCVPISNHLYFYWYRQILGQKVEFLVSFYNNEISEKSEIFDDQFSVERPDGSNFTLKIRSTKLEDSAMYFCASRRDTDTQYFGPGTRLTVL.

The V and J genes are TRBV29-1 and TRBJ2-1; D is perhaps TRBD1 (6 bases). This CDR3 is built from 15 residues. The germline V gene has CDR1 SQVTM and CDR2 ANQGSEA. Trimming left V 6 bases short and J 7 bases short, with 22 bases between. The DNA for the CDR3 is TGCAGCGTCGCATTGGGGGCATCCAGGGGTAATGAGCAGTTCTTC. It specifies CSVALGASRGNEQFF.

This chain connects TRBV5-1 to TRBJ2-1; D is undetermined. Germline loops: CDR1 SGHRS, CDR2 YFSETQ. Trimming cost V 0 bases and J 4 bases, with 11 bases left between them. The CDR3 runs 15 residues. In nucleotides, the CDR3 is TGCGCCAGCAGCTTGGGATTCACCGGGTACAATGAGCAGTTCTTC. Amino acid sequence: CASSLGFTGYNEQFF.

The chain is built from TRBV19 and TRBJ1-5; D is possibly TRBD1 (5 bases). CDR3 size: 16 residues. Germline V gives CDR1 LNHDA, CDR2 SQIVND (reference sequence). Trimming shortened V by 7 bases and J by 4 bases, and 20 bases separated the two germline ends. CDR3 DNA: TGTGCCAGTACCCTCGGGGGAGGGCGTTGGAATCAGCCCCAGCATTTT. Amino acid sequence: CASTLGGGRWNQPQHF. The full variable domain, its missing parts supplied by reference TRBV19 and TRBJ1-5, is DGGITQSPKYLFRKEGQNVTLSCEQNLNHDAMYWYRQDPGQGLRLIYYSQIVNDFQKGDIAEGYSVSREKKESFPLTVTSAQKNPTAFYLCASTLGGGRWNQPQHFGDGTRLSIL.

J is TRBJ1-4 and V is TRBV2, with a possible D match to TRBD1 (5 bases). The CDR3 is 16 amino acids. Deletions cut 5 bases from V and 4 bases from J, with 17 bases between. The germline V gene has CDR1 SNHLY and CDR2 FYNNEI. CDR3 region: CASSPQGGEFNEKLFF. The DNA for the CDR3 is TGTGCCAGCAGTCCTCAGGGTGGGGAGTTTAATGAAAAACTGTTTTTT.

V is TRBV7-3 and J is TRBJ2-3; perhaps TRBD2 as D (5 bases). Germline-derived CDR1 and CDR2 are SGHTA and FQGTGA. The V end was cut by 1 base, the J end by 3 bases, with 5 bases between. The CDR3 totals 13 residues. The DNA of the CDR3 is TGTGCCAGCAGCTTAAGGAGGACAGATACGCAGTATTTT. Translated: CASSLRRTDTQYF.

V is TRBV25-1 and J is TRBJ2-7, with TRBD1 identical over 9 bases. CDR1 is MGHDK and CDR2 is SYGVNS in the germline V gene. V lost 6 bases and J lost 3; bases outside the gene matches: 6. The CDR3 runs 14 residues. The CDR3 spells CASRPGQGRYEQYF. In DNA form, the CDR3 reads TGTGCCAGCAGACCGGGACAGGGACGCTACGAGCAGTACTTC.

This clone occurred many times. The chain uses TRBV27 and TRBJ1-1; D ambiguous. V was trimmed by 2 bases and J by 8 bases, leaving 18 bases between them. Germline-derived CDR1 and CDR2 are MNHEY and SMNVEV (reference sequence). The CDR3 totals 15 residues. The chain's CDR3 is CASSLRGLYLTEAFF. The CDR3, as DNA: TGTGCCAGCAGTTTACGTGGACTTTACCTAACGGAAGCTTTCTTT.

As concerns this clone: Other DNA sequences in the sample encode the same CDR3. J is TRBJ2-7 and V is TRBV5-1; 9 bases fit TRBD1. V trimming: 0 bases; J trimming: 2 bases; junction bases outside the gene matches: 3. Germline V gene lookup returns CDR1 SGHRS and CDR2 YFSETQ. The CDR3 spans 15 residues. CDR3 sequence reads: CASSLAGTGTYEQYF. The CDR3, as DNA: TGCGCCAGCAGCTTGGCGGGGACAGGGACCTACGAGCAGTACTTC. Complete variable domain (other parts from reference TRBV5-1 and TRBJ2-7): KAGVTQTPRYLIKTRGQQVTLSCSPISGHRSVSWYQQTPGQGLQFLFEYFSETQRNKGNFPGRFSGRQFSNSRSEMNVSTLELGDSALYLCASSLAGTGTYEQYFGPGTRLTVT.

Only one count was recorded for this clone. V usage is TRBV5-1 and J usage is TRBJ2-3, with D possibly being TRBD1 (6 bases). The germline V gene encodes CDR1 SGHRS and CDR2 YFSETQ. The germline V and J ends were trimmed by 3 bases and 3 bases, with 14 bases remaining between them. This CDR3 contains 15 residues. The DNA for the CDR3 is TGCGCCAGCAGCTCTGGCCGGACAGATACAGATACGCAGTATTTT. This translates into CASSSGRTDTDTQYF. Full variable domain (missing parts from reference TRBV5-1 and TRBJ2-3): KAGVTQTPRYLIKTRGQQVTLSCSPISGHRSVSWYQQTPGQGLQFLFEYFSETQRNKGNFPGRFSGRQFSNSRSEMNVSTLELGDSALYLCASSSGRTDTDTQYFGPGTRLTVL.

V is TRBV7-2 and J is TRBJ2-2; the D gene is possibly TRBD2 (5 bases). Germline V gene data show CDR1 as SGHTA and CDR2 as FQGNSA. With 1 base removed from V and 7 bases from J, the gap between germline ends came to 16 bases. The length of the CDR3 is 16 residues. This CDR3 is CASSLGAPAGGGELFF. DNA for the CDR3: TGTGCCAGCAGCTTAGGAGCCCCAGCAGGAGGCGGGGAGCTGTTTTTT.

This chain links TRBV6-1 with TRBJ1-5, with D maybe TRBD1 (5 bases). The CDR3 spans 15 residues. The V gene lost 5 bases and the J gene lost 0 bases, with 11 bases spanning the gap. The germline CDR1 and CDR2 sequences are MNHNS and SASEGT. This CDR3 reads CASSRKGSSNQPQHF. CDR3 nucleotides: TGTGCCAGCAGTAGGAAGGGGAGTAGCAATCAGCCCCAGCATTTT.

V gene TRBV9 combines with J gene TRBJ1-5, with D uncertain. The V end lost 0 bases, the J end lost 4 bases, and 8 bases lay between the germline ends. The CDR3 consists of 14 residues. CDR1 is SGDLS, CDR2 YYNGEE, per germline. The DNA of the CDR3 is TGTGCCAGCAGCGTAGGAGCGGAGAATCAGCCCCAGCATTTT. Its translation: CASSVGAENQPQHF.

The chain couples TRBV6-5 to TRBJ1-2, with 7 nucleotides matching TRBD1. The CDR3 sequence is 14 residues long. Germline V gene data show CDR1 as MNHEY and CDR2 as SVGAGI. The V segment lost 6 bases and the J segment 2 bases; nucleotides outside the gene matches: 6. As DNA, the CDR3 is TGTGCCAGCAGCGTAAGACAGGGAAACTATGGCTACACCTTC. Protein: CASSVRQGNYGYTF.

J is TRBJ2-7 and V is TRBV6-1; D is undetermined. Germline lookup yields CDR1 MNHNS and CDR2 SASEGT. The CDR3 runs to 12 residues. V was shortened by 2 bases and J by 6 bases, with 8 bases between the two germline ends. The CDR3 DNA follows: TGTGCCAGCAGTGAACACAGCTTCGAGCAGTACTTC. Its translation: CASSEHSFEQYF.

This clone was counted only a few times. The chain carries TRBV27 and TRBJ2-1; 12 bases agree with TRBD2. This CDR3 is 16 amino acids long. Trimming cost V 6 bases and J 6 bases; bases outside gene matches: 9. Germline V gene lookup returns CDR1 MNHEY and CDR2 SMNVEV (reference sequence). The CDR3 region is CASSTLAGGGPNEQFF. DNA of the CDR3: TGTGCCAGCAGCACACTAGCGGGAGGAGGACCCAATGAGCAGTTCTTC.

This clone was counted only a few times. V gene TRBV19 combines with J gene TRBJ1-5; a weak D match, TRBD1 (5 bases). CDR1 and CDR2 from the germline V gene are LNHDA and SQIVND (reference sequence). The germline V and J ends were trimmed by 0 bases and 6 bases, with 12 bases remaining between them. The CDR3 consists of 15 residues. CDR3 region: CASSIDLWDRQPQHF. The DNA for the CDR3 is TGTGCCAGTAGTATAGATCTGTGGGACCGTCAGCCCCAGCATTTT.